This T cell receptor (beta chain) was recorded in a study of blood T cell repertoires in COVID-19. At the level of the study: Sites across the United States, Italy and Spain contributed samples from acute and convalescent COVID-19.

Using immunoSEQ multiplex PCR, the repertoire was profiled, and TCRdb retains in-frame clones only, with some absent. The top ten clones hold 8.2% of a sample with about 140,000 clones, just over 85% of them seen once. This CDR3 is 21 amino acids long. Germline V gene data show CDR1 as LNHNV and CDR2 as YYDKDF (reference sequence). V shed 6 bases and J 0 bases; nucleotides not matched to a gene: 25. Sequencing input: peripheral blood. The V and J genes are TRBV15 and TRBJ1-2; 7 bases match TRBD1. This TCR was sampled from a woman aged 55-70 years with acute or convalescent COVID-19. In nucleotides, the CDR3 is TGTGCCACCAGGGTCAGAAACATGCCGGGACAGTCCAACCCTCCTAACTATGGCTACACCTTC. It specifies CATRVRNMPGQSNPPNYGYTF.